A selection of T cell receptor beta chains follows, all from one sample in a study of blood T cells in healthy people across ages. TCRdb re-called the 5' RACE reads through MiXCR, storing one row per CDR3 protein. This sample yields some 1.7 million distinct CDR3 sequences, of which 28% are seen a single time; 7.7% belongs to the top ten. The sample consisted of blood. Receptor source: a woman in her 30s in good health. The CDR3 runs from the conserved cysteine through the conserved F or W. D genes are given only for firm matches. A row's size may be missing; if present it is once, few, many or a size class.

CDR3 protein | CDR3 DNA | V gene | D gene | J gene | clone size
CASRGQGWETQYF | TGCGCCAGCAGAGGACAGGGGTGGGAGACCCAGTACTTC | TRBV5-1 | TRBD1 | TRBJ2-5 | -
CASSQEDRGLGTEAFF | TGCGCCAGCAGCCAAGAGGACAGGGGGCTGGGCACTGAAGCTTTCTTT | TRBV4-3 | TRBD1 | TRBJ1-1 | few
CASSLFMGTSGTKVEVEQFF | TGTGCCAGCAGTTTATTTATGGGGACTAGCGGGACGAAGGTAGAGGTTGAGCAGTTCTTC | TRBV12-3/TRBV12-4 | TRBD2 | TRBJ2-1 | many
CASSHGSVEQYF | TGCGCCAGCAGCCACGGGTCGGTCGAGCAGTACTTC | TRBV5-1 | - | TRBJ2-7 | -
CASSLSSRGADEQYF | TGTGCCAGCAGTTTATCGTCAAGAGGGGCCGACGAGCAGTACTTC | TRBV27 | - | TRBJ2-7 | few
CSAPQSSVYEQYF | TGCAGCGCCCCTCAGTCATCTGTCTACGAGCAGTACTTC | TRBV20-1 | - | TRBJ2-7 | few
CASSPIPEATGELFF | TGCGCCAGCAGCCCAATCCCAGAGGCCACCGGGGAGCTGTTTTTT | TRBV5-1 | - | TRBJ2-2 | -
CASTLDGWSYTF | TGTGCCAGCACTTTGGATGGTTGGAGCTACACCTTC | TRBV5-5 | - | TRBJ1-2 | few
CASSPLGVTGDFVSYEQYF | TGTGCCAGCTCACCACTTGGTGTGACAGGGGATTTCGTCTCCTACGAGCAGTACTTC | TRBV18 | TRBD1 | TRBJ2-7 | -
CASSLEDLSYEQYF | TGTGCCAGTAGTTTAGAGGACCTTTCCTACGAGCAGTACTTC | TRBV19 | - | TRBJ2-7 | many
CASRKDRQIQETQYF | TGTGCCAGCAGGAAGGACAGACAGATTCAAGAGACCCAGTACTTC | TRBV7-2 | - | TRBJ2-5 | -
CASSRTVVDIQYF | TGTGCCAGCAGTCGGACAGTGGTTGACATTCAGTACTTC | TRBV6-4 | - | TRBJ2-4 | many
CTSSYAGQNTEAFF | TGTACCAGCAGTTACGCAGGCCAGAACACTGAAGCTTTCTTT | TRBV6-6 | - | TRBJ1-1 | few
CASRRQGDSYEQYF | TGTGCCAGCAGGCGACAGGGGGATTCCTACGAGCAGTACTTC | TRBV28 | TRBD1 | TRBJ2-7 | many
CASTAWDKEYF | TGTGCCAGTACGGCCTGGGACAAGGAGTACTTC | TRBV6-5 | - | TRBJ2-7 | few
CASSGNGGSSYERYF | TGTGCCAGCAGCGGCAACGGGGGGAGCTCCTACGAGCGGTACTTC | TRBV7-9 | TRBD2 | TRBJ2-7 | -
CASSHGRLGETQYF | TGTGCCAGCTCACACGGACGCCTGGGGGAGACCCAGTACTTC | TRBV18 | - | TRBJ2-5 | -
CASSLSFRTDYGYTF | TGTGCCAGCAGCCTCTCCTTCAGGACCGACTATGGCTACACCTTC | TRBV6-5 | - | TRBJ1-2 | -
CASSYSSGTQETQYF | TGTGCCAGCAGTTACTCGAGTGGGACCCAAGAGACCCAGTACTTC | TRBV6-6 | - | TRBJ2-5 | -
CASRGGLYGYTF | TGTGCCAGCAGGGGAGGTCTCTATGGCTACACCTTC | TRBV28 | - | TRBJ1-2 | many
CASSLNDPRADTQYF | TGTGCCAGCAGCTTAAATGACCCTCGAGCAGATACGCAGTATTTT | TRBV7-2 | - | TRBJ2-3 | -
CASSRTGRGQPQHF | TGTGCCAGCAGTCGGACAGGGAGGGGTCAGCCCCAGCATTTT | TRBV2 | TRBD1 | TRBJ1-5 | many
CASSRVRGPGELFF | TGTGCCAGCAGCCGAGTAAGAGGACCCGGGGAGCTGTTTTTT | TRBV7-9 | - | TRBJ2-2 | -
CASSTRDAAYEQYF | TGTGCCAGCTCTACACGTGACGCCGCCTACGAGCAGTACTTC | TRBV6-5 | - | TRBJ2-7 | -
CASSIMEETEQFF | TGTGCCAGCAGTATAATGGAGGAGACTGAGCAGTTCTTC | TRBV12-3/TRBV12-4 | - | TRBJ2-1 | few
CASRPDYRNEQFF | TGCGCCAGCAGACCGGACTACCGCAATGAGCAGTTCTTC | TRBV5-1 | - | TRBJ2-1 | few
CAISEPRGAGNTIYF | TGTGCCATCAGTGAGCCACGCGGGGCTGGAAACACCATATATTTT | TRBV10-3 | - | TRBJ1-3 | -
CASSFRWVPYNEQFF | TGTGCCAGCAGCTTTAGGTGGGTCCCCTACAATGAGCAGTTCTTC | TRBV5-5 | - | TRBJ2-1 | -
CASSLRGDRQETQYF | TGTGCCAGCAGTTTGAGGGGGGACAGACAAGAGACCCAGTACTTC | TRBV6-6 | - | TRBJ2-5 | many
CAWSGTANNEQFF | TGTGCCTGGAGTGGGACAGCGAACAATGAGCAGTTCTTC | TRBV30 | - | TRBJ2-1 | few
CASSFGVGTEAFF | TGTGCCAGCAGCTTTGGGGTGGGCACTGAAGCTTTCTTT | TRBV7-2 | - | TRBJ1-1 | many
CASRSTSGRADTQYF | TGTGCCAGCAGATCAACTAGCGGGAGGGCAGATACGCAGTATTTT | TRBV3-1 | TRBD2 | TRBJ2-3 | few
CASRETSGISYNEQYF | TGTGCCAGCAGAGAGACTAGCGGGATCTCCTACAATGAGCAGTACTTC | TRBV6-1 | TRBD2 | TRBJ2-7 | -
CASSLTGMGTDTQYF | TGTGCCAGCAGTTTGACAGGGATGGGCACAGATACGCAGTATTTT | TRBV27 | TRBD1 | TRBJ2-3 | few
CASSMDLSLQNRDEQYF | TGTGCCAGCAGCATGGACTTATCCCTCCAGAATCGGGACGAGCAGTACTTC | TRBV7-2 | - | TRBJ2-7 | -
CASSLATAQETQYF | TGTGCCAGCAGTTTAGCAACAGCACAAGAGACCCAGTACTTC | TRBV12-3/TRBV12-4 | - | TRBJ2-5 | many